This TCR beta chain was identified during a study of T cell repertoires in cytomegalovirus infection. One entry per CDR3 protein results from TCRdb running MiXCR on the reads. The sample lists hundreds of thousands of distinct CDR3 sequences; roughly a third were seen once. This clonotype was seen ten or more times. Its antigen is currently unknown. Study conclusions and caveats: The ex vivo response was dominated by HLA-C-restricted CMV-specific TCR beta clonotypes. Cumulative frequency of public TCR beta families picked out carriers of CMV plus the relevant HLA.

This CDR3 contains 13 residues. Germline CDR1 and CDR2: SGHTA and FQGNSA. V lost 6 bases, J lost 4 bases, and 12 bases lay in between. The rearrangement uses TRBV7-2 and TRBJ2-5; unclear D gene. The TCR comes from a human donor in good health (CMV status not recorded). Some clones in this sample may be carry-over from other donors' samples. Sequencing used cultured PBMCs, obtained from culture after CMV antigen stimulation. CDR3 DNA: TGTGCCAGCAGGGGGAACCCCCTAGAGACCCAGTACTTC. Translation: CASRGNPLETQYF.